The clone carrying this T cell receptor (beta chain) was counted a few times. The antigen remains undetermined. This sample was taken from a study of CD4+ T cells in melanoma. General study points: A reported correlation linked neoantigen-specific CD4+ T cells to CD8+, macrophage and B cell function. Reportedly, melanoma neoantigen-specific CD4+ T cells showed varied differentiation states.

Per the germline V gene, CDR1 is SGHRS and CDR2 is YFSETQ. CDR3 length: 13 amino acids. Trimming took 5 bases from V and 8 from J, leaving 11 bases between them. TCRdb's table, derived via immunoSEQ multiplex PCR, lists solely in-frame clones and lacks some. The sample lists more than 13,000 clones, 50% to 75% seen once, with 14% in the top ten. The TCR originated in a human donor with melanoma. V gene TRBV5-1 combines with J gene TRBJ1-6; a weak D match, TRBD1 (5 bases). Sequencing was performed on cells from a culture (not recorded whether cultured in vitro). The CDR3 region has the DNA TGCGCCAGCAGGGGGGGATTAGATTCACCCCTCCACTTT. It encodes CASRGGLDSPLHF.